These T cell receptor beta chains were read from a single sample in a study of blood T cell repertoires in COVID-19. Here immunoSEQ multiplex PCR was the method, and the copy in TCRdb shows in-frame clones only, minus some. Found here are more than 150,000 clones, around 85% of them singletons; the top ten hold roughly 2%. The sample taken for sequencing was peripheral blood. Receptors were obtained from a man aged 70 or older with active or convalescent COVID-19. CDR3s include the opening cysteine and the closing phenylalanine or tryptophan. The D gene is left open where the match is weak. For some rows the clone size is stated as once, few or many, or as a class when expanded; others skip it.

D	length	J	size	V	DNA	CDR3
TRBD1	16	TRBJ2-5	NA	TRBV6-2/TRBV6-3	TGTGCCAGCAGTTTAGGGTGGACAGGCGTTCAAGAGACCCAGTACTTC	CASSLGWTGVQETQYF
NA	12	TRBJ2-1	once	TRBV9	TGTGCCAGCAGCCAGGGACTCAATGAGCAGTTCTTC	CASSQGLNEQFF
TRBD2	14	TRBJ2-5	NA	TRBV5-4	TGTGCCAGCAGACCGGGAGGGGGGGAGGAGACCCAGTACTTC	CASRPGGGEETQYF
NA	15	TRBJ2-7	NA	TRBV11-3	TGTGCCAGCAGCTTAGAGCGGGGATGGAGCGGCGAGCAGTACTTC	CASSLERGWSGEQYF
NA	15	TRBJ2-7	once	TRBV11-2	TGTGCCAGCAGCTCTGACACGTTGAGCTCCTACGAGCAGTACTTC	CASSSDTLSSYEQYF
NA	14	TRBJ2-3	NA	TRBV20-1	TGCAGTGCTAGTGGCGGCTCCCTCACAGATACGCAGTATTTT	CSASGGSLTDTQYF
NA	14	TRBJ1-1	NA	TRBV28	TGTGCCAGCAGCGCTCCACCGGGGAACACTGAAGCTTTCTTT	CASSAPPGNTEAFF
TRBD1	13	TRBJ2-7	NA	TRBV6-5	TGTGCCAGCAGTTACCTAACAGGGGGCGAGCAGTACTTC	CASSYLTGGEQYF
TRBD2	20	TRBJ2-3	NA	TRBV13	TGTGCCAGCAGCTTAGCACTCTCAGTAACCGGGGGGTTTGGCACAGATACGCAGTATTTT	CASSLALSVTGGFGTDTQYF
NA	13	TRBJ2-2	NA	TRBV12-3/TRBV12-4	TGTGCCAGCAGGGAGGGATACACCGGGGAGCTGTTTTTT	CASREGYTGELFF
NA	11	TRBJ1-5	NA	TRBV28	TGTGCCAGCAGGCGTACTCAGCCCCAGCATTTT	CASRRTQPQHF
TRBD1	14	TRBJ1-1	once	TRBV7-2	TGTGCCAGCAGCTTCCAGGGGGGGAACACTGAAGCTTTCTTT	CASSFQGGNTEAFF
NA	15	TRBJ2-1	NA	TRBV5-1	TGCGCCAGCAGCTTGGGTGGGAGCTCCTACAATGAGCAGTTCTTC	CASSLGGSSYNEQFF
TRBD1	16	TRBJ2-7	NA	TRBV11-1	TGTGCCAGCAGCTTAGTAACCGGGACAGGGACCTACGAGCAGTACTTC	CASSLVTGTGTYEQYF
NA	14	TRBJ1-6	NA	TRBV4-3	TGCGCCAGCAGCCAAGATTCGGGGGTGAGACCCCTCCACTTT	CASSQDSGVRPLHF
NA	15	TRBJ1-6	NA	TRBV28	TGTGCCAGCAGTTTATCGCAGGGGATCAATTCACCCCTCCACTTT	CASSLSQGINSPLHF
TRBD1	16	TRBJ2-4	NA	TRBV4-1	TGCGCCAGCAGCCAAGTTTACAGGGGGCCCAAAAACATTCAGTACTTC	CASSQVYRGPKNIQYF
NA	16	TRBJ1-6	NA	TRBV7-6	TGTGCCAGCAGCTTAGACCCGGTTGTCATTAGTTCACCCCTCCACTTT	CASSLDPVVISSPLHF
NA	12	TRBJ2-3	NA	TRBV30	TGTGCCTGGAGCCGGCGGGTGGATACGCAGTATTTT	CAWSRRVDTQYF
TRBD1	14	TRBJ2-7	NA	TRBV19	TGTGCCAGTAGTAGCCGGGACAGGGTCTACGAGCAGTACTTC	CASSSRDRVYEQYF
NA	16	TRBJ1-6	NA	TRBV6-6	TGTGCCAGCAGTCGAGGGGGGGTTGACAGTAATTCACCCCTCCACTTT	CASSRGGVDSNSPLHF
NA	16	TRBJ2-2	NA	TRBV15	TGTGCCACCAGCAGAGGAATGGGGCTGAACACCGGGGAGCTGTTTTTT	CATSRGMGLNTGELFF
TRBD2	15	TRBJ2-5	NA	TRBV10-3	TGTGCCATCAGGGTAGCGGGGGGGCCTGAAGAGACCCAGTACTTC	CAIRVAGGPEETQYF
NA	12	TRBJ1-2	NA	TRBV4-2	TGTGCCAGCAGCCCAAATGAGGGTGGCTACACCTTC	CASSPNEGGYTF
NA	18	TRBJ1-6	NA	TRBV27	TGTGCCAGCAGTCCTTCGGCCGGTGGGCCGGCCTATAATTCACCCCTCCACTTT	CASSPSAGGPAYNSPLHF
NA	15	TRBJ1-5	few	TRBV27	TGTGCCAGCCGTGCATCCGGGGGTGGCAATCAGCCCCAGCATTTT	CASRASGGGNQPQHF
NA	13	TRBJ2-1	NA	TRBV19	TGTGCCAGTAGTATGGGTCGGGATTATGAGCAGTTCTTC	CASSMGRDYEQFF
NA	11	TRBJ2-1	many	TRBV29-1	TGCAGCGTTAGACAGGACTATGAGCAGTTCTTC	CSVRQDYEQFF
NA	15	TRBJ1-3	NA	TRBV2	TGTGCCAGCAGTAAGGGGGACCGGTCTGGAAACACCATATATTTT	CASSKGDRSGNTIYF
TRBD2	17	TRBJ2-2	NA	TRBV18	TGTGCCAGCTCACCATTCGCTTTAGCGGGGGACACCGGGGAGCTGTTTTTT	CASSPFALAGDTGELFF
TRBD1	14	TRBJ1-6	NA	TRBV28	TGTGCCAGCAGACCGGGACAGGGTGGATCACCCCTCCACTTT	CASRPGQGGSPLHF
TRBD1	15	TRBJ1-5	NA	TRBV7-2	TGTGCCAGCAGCCCATGGCAAGGGGGCTATCAGCCCCAGCATTTT	CASSPWQGGYQPQHF
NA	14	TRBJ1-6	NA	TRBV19	TGTGCCAGTAGTATGGAGGGGCGAGTTTCACCCCTCCACTTT	CASSMEGRVSPLHF
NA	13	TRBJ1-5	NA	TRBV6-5	TGTGCCAGTGGACAGACAAGCAATCAGCCCCAGCATTTT	CASGQTSNQPQHF
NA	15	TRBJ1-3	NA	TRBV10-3	TGTGCCATCAGTGACCCAGGGGTCTCTGGAAACACCATATATTTT	CAISDPGVSGNTIYF
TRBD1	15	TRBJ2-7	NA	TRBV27	TGTGCCAGCAGTCAAGGGACAGGTGGGTACTACGAGCAGTACTTC	CASSQGTGGYYEQYF
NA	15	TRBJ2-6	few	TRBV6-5	TGTGCCAGCAGTTTCAACAGGGCTGGGGCCAACGTCCTGACTTTC	CASSFNRAGANVLTF
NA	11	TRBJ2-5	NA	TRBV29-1	TGCAGCGTGAGGGGGTGGGAGACCCAGTACTTC	CSVRGWETQYF
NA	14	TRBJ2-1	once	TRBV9	TGTGCCAGCAGCGGCTCTTCAGGATACAATGAGCAGTTCTTC	CASSGSSGYNEQFF
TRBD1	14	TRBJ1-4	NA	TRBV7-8	TGTGCCAGCAGCCGGGACAGCACAAATGAAAAACTGTTTTTT	CASSRDSTNEKLFF
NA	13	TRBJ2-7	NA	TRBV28	TGTGCCAGCAGTGGGGAGCAATCCTACGAGCAGTACTTC	CASSGEQSYEQYF
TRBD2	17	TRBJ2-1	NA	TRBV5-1	TGCGCCAGCAGCTTGGGCCGCGGGGGGAATACCTACAATGAGCAGTTCTTC	CASSLGRGGNTYNEQFF
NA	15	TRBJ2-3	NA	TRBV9	TGTGCCAGCAGCGTAGCAGGGGTGAGCACAGATACGCAGTATTTT	CASSVAGVSTDTQYF
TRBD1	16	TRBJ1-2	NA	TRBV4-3	TGCGCCAGCAGCCAAGAGTGGAGGACAGGATTCTATGGCTACACCTTC	CASSQEWRTGFYGYTF
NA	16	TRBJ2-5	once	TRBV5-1	TGCGCCAGCAGCTTGTACATCAACCGGGGCCAAGAGACCCAGTACTTC	CASSLYINRGQETQYF
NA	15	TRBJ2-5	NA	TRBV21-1	TGTGCCAGCAGCATGCATGGAAACAGCCAAGAGACCCAGTACTTC	CASSMHGNSQETQYF
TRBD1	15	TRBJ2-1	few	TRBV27	TGTGCCAGCACCCCGGGACAGGGTCCCCACAATGAGCAGTTCTTC	CASTPGQGPHNEQFF
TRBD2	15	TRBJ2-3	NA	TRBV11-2	TGTGCCAGCAGCGTACTAGCGGGGGCGGGAGATACGCAGTATTTT	CASSVLAGAGDTQYF
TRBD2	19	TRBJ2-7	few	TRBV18	TGTGCCAGCTCACCATTCTTGCAGGGTGGAGCGGGGGGTGTCAACGAGCAGTACTTC	CASSPFLQGGAGGVNEQYF
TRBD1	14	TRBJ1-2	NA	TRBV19	TGTGCCAGTAGGCCTACAGGGGTAGGCTATGGCTACACCTTC	CASRPTGVGYGYTF
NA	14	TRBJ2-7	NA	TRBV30	TGTGCCTGGAGTGTACTAGGCCCGGCTGGGGAGCAGTACTTC	CAWSVLGPAGEQYF
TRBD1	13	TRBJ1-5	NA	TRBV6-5	TGTGCCGGACGGACAGGGAACAATCAGCCCCAGCATTTT	CAGRTGNNQPQHF
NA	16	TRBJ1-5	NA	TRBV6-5	TGTGCCAGCAGTTACTCGCGCATCTCCCAGGATCAGCCCCAGCATTTT	CASSYSRISQDQPQHF
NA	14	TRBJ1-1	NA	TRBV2	TGTGCCAGCAGCTACAGGGTTGGGAACACTGAAGCTTTCTTT	CASSYRVGNTEAFF
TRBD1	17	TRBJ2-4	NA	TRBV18	TGTGCCAGCTCACCGGGGTTACAGGGGGCGGCCAAAAACATTCAGTACTTC	CASSPGLQGAAKNIQYF
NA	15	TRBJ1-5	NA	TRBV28	TGTGCCAGCACAGACTCCGCTGGCGGCAATCAGCCCCAGCATTTT	CASTDSAGGNQPQHF
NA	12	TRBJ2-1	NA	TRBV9	TGTGCCAGCAGCCCCCTAGGCAATGAGCAGTTCTTC	CASSPLGNEQFF